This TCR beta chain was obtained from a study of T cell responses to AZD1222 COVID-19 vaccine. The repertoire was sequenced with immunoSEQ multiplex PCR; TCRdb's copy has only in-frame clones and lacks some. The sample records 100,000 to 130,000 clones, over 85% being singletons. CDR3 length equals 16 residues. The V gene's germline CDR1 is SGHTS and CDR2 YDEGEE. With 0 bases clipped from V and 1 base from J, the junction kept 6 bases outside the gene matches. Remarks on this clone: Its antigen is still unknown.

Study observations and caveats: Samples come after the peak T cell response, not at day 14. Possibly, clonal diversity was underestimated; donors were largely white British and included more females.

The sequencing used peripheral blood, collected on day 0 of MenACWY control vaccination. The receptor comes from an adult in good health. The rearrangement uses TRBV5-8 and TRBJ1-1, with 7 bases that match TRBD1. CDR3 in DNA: TGTGCCAGCAGCTTGGTTCAGGGGGTGTCGAACACTGAAGCTTTCTTT. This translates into CASSLVQGVSNTEAFF.